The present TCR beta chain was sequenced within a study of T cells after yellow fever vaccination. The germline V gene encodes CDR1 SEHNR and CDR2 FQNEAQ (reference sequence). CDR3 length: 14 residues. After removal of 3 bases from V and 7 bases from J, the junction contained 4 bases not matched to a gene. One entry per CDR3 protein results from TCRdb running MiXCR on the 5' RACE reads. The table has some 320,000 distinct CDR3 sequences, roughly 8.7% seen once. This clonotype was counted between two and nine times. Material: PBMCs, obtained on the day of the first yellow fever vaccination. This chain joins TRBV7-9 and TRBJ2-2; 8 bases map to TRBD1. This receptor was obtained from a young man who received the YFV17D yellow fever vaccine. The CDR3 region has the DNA TGTGCCAGCAGCTTCGGACAGGGCATCGGGGAGCTGTTTTTT. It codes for CASSFGQGIGELFF.